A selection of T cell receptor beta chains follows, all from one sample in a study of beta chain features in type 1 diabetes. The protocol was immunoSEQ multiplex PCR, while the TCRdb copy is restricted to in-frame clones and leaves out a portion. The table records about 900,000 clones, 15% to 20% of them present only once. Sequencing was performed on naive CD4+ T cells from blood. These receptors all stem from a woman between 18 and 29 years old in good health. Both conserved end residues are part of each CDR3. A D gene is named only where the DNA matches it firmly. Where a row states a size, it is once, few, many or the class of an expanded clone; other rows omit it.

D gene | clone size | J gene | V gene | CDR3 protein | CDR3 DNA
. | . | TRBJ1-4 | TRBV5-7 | CASSSGRTNEKLFF | TGTGCCAGCAGCTCAGGGAGGACTAATGAAAAACTGTTTTTT
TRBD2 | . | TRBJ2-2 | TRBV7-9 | CASSLAGLAVHTGELFF | TGTGCCAGCAGCTTAGCGGGACTAGCGGTGCACACCGGGGAGCTGTTTTTT
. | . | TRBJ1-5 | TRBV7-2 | CASSLAPAAGQPQHF | TGTGCCAGCAGCTTAGCTCCCGCGGCCGGTCAGCCCCAGCATTTT
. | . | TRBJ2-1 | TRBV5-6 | CASSLLARRYNEQFF | TGTGCCAGCAGCTTGTTGGCGCGCCGATACAATGAGCAGTTCTTC
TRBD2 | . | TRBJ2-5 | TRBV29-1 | CSVLAGETQYF | TGCAGCGTCCTAGCGGGAGAGACCCAGTACTTC
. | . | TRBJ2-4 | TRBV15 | CATSRDRQEAKNIQYF | TGTGCCACCAGCAGAGATCGGCAGGAAGCCAAAAACATTCAGTACTTC
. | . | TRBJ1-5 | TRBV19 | CASSTSRNQPQHF | TGTGCCAGTAGTACGTCCCGCAATCAGCCCCAGCATTTT
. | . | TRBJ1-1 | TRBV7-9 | CASSLGGGAAVRGAFF | TGTGCCAGCAGCTTAGGGGGAGGGGCCGCCGTCAGGGGTGCTTTCTTT
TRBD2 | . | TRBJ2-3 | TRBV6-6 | CASSYRGTTYTQYF | TGTGCCAGCAGTTACCGCGGGACTACATATACGCAGTATTTT
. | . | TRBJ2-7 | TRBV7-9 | CASSLELSSVGLDEQYF | TGTGCCAGCAGCTTAGAACTTTCGAGCGTCGGCCTAGACGAGCAGTACTTC
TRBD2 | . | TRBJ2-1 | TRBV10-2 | CASSDPQRKTSGAYNEQFF | TGCGCCAGCAGTGATCCACAGAGAAAGACTAGCGGGGCCTACAATGAGCAGTTCTTC
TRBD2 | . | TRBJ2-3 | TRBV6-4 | CSGRTPDTQYF | TGTAGCGGGAGGACCCCAGATACGCAGTATTTT
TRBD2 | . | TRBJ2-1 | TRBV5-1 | CASSLERAGAYEQFF | TGCGCCAGCAGCTTGGAAAGAGCGGGAGCCTACGAGCAGTTCTTC
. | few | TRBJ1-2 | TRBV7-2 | CASSRQAGGNYGYTF | TGTGCCAGCAGCCGACAGGCAGGAGGCAACTATGGCTACACCTTC
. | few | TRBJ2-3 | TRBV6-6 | CASRVGTTITDTQYF | TGTGCCAGCAGGGTGGGGACAACGATCACAGATACGCAGTATTTT
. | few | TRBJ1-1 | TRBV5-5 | CASGGAGRMNTEAFF | TGTGCCAGCGGCGGGGCAGGGAGAATGAACACTGAAGCTTTCTTT
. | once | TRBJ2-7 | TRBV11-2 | CASSLGSGSYYEQYF | TGTGCCAGCAGCTTAGGGTCCGGGAGTTATTACGAGCAGTACTTC
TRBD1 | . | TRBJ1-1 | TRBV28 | CASTESAGQGDTEAFF | TGTGCCAGCACCGAGAGCGCAGGACAGGGCGACACTGAAGCTTTCTTT
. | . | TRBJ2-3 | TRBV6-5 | CASEAADTQYF | TGTGCCAGCGAAGCGGCAGATACGCAGTATTTT
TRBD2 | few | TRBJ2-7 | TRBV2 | CASGLAGGISYEQYF | TGTGCCAGCGGGCTAGCGGGAGGGATCTCCTACGAGCAGTACTTC
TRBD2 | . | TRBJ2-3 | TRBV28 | CASSGRLADTQYF | TGTGCCAGCAGTGGAAGACTAGCGGATACGCAGTATTTT
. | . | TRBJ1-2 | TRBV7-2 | CASTATGKGYGYTF | TGTGCCAGCACCGCTACAGGGAAGGGTTATGGCTACACCTTC
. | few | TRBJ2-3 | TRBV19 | CASSDRIPSTDTQYF | TGTGCCAGTAGCGACAGAATACCTAGCACAGATACGCAGTATTTT
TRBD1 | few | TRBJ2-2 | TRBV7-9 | CASMPTGGPTGELFF | TGTGCCAGCATGCCCACAGGGGGCCCCACCGGGGAGCTGTTTTTT
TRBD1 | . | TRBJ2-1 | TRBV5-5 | CASSFLLTGTGLLFF | TGTGCCAGCAGCTTTCTCCTCACCGGGACAGGACTTTTGTTCTTC
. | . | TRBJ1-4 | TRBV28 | CASSGPGTTNEKLFF | TGTGCCAGCAGTGGCCCGGGAACAACTAATGAAAAACTGTTTTTT
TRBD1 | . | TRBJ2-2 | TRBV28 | CASRPTGAGGELFF | TGTGCCAGCAGGCCGACAGGGGCTGGCGGGGAGCTGTTTTTT